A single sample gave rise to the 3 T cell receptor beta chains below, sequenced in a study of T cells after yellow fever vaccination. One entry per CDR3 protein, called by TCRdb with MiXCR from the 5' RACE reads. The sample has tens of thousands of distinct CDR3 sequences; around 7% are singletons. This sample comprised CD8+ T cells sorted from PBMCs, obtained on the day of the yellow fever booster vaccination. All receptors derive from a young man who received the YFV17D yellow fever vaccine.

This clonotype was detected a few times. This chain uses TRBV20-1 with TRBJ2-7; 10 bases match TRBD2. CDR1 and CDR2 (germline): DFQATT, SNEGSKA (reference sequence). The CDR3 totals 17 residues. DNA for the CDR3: TGCTGCGCTAGAGGGGGTGACTTAGCGGGAGGAACCTACGAGCAGTACTTC. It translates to CCARGGDLAGGTYEQYF.

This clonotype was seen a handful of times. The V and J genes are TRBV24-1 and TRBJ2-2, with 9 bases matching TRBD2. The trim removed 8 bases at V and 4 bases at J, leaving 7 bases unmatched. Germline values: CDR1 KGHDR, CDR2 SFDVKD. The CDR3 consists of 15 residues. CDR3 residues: CATTNSGSSTGELFF. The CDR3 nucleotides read TGTGCCACCACCAATAGCGGGAGTAGCACCGGGGAGCTGTTTTTT.

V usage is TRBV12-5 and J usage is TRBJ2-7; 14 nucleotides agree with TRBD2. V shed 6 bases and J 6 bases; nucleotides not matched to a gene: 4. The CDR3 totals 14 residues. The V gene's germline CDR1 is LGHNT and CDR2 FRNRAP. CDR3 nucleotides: TGTGCTAGTGGCCCGGGACTAGCGGGAGTCGAGCAGTACTTC. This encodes CASGPGLAGVEQYF. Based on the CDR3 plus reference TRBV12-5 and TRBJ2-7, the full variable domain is DARVTQTPRHKVTEMGQEVTMRCQPILGHNTVFWYRQTMMQGLELLAYFRNRAPLDDSGMPKDRFSAEMPDATLATLKIQPSEPRDSAVYFCASGPGLAGVEQYFGPGTRLTVT.